What follows is one TCR beta chain and its context. Its antigen is unidentified. The junction and the germline gene differ at one end; a read error may be behind it. The method was immunoSEQ multiplex PCR; TCRdb's version includes in-frame clones alone and lacks a portion of them. The sample carries more than 9,500 clones, roughly 85% recorded once. This sample stems from a study of monozygotic twins with cystic fibrosis. Study findings and constraints: Median Simpson clonality of roughly 0.0093 suggested naive T cells predominated. J usage was most co-twin-similar in 8 of 16 pairs, V in 13.

Sequencing input: blood. This receptor was taken from a man aged 18 to 29 with cystic fibrosis.

The CDR3: CASSPQGSQEYEQYF. As DNA, the CDR3 is TGTGCCAGCTCCCCACAGGGCAGCCAAGAGTACGAGCAGTACTTC. The chain is built from TRBV18 and TRBJ2-7; possibly TRBD1 for D (6 bases). The CDR3 runs 15 residues. The V gene's germline CDR1 is KGHSH and CDR2 LQKENI.